This is a list of T cell receptor beta chains from one sample in a study of Ad26.COV2.S vaccination and SARS-CoV-2 variants. Using immunoSEQ multiplex PCR, the repertoire was profiled, and TCRdb retains in-frame clones only, with some absent. This repertoire shows a few hundred thousand clones, over 75% found once; its top ten account for 12%. The material sequenced was peripheral blood, taken in a trial of Ad26.COV2.S vaccine versus placebo. These TCRs come from a person aged 18-60 years who received the Ad26.COV2.S COVID-19 vaccine or a placebo. The CDR3 runs from the conserved cysteine through the conserved F or W. Fields, in order: CDR3 protein, CDR3 DNA, J gene, V gene, CDR3 length, D gene, clone size. A D gene is named only where the DNA matches it firmly. Clone size appears in some rows only: once, few, many, or a class for an expanded clone.

CDR3: CAWTTGGNTEAFF
DNA: TGTGCCTGGACGACCGGGGGGAACACTGAAGCTTTCTTT
J: TRBJ1-1
V: TRBV30
length: 13
D: -
size: -

CDR3: CAWSTGIYGYTF
DNA: TGTGCCTGGAGTACGGGGATCTATGGCTACACCTTC
J: TRBJ1-2
V: TRBV30
length: 12
D: -
size: -

CDR3: CASSPGGTATLNQPQHF
DNA: TGTGCCAGCTCACCCGGAGGGACAGCGACGTTGAATCAGCCCCAGCATTTT
J: TRBJ1-5
V: TRBV18
length: 17
D: TRBD1
size: -

CDR3: CATSRDFLSPLHF
DNA: TGTGCCACCAGCAGAGATTTCCTTTCACCCCTCCACTTT
J: TRBJ1-6
V: TRBV15
length: 13
D: -
size: -

CDR3: CAWSVRRATGELFF
DNA: TGTGCCTGGAGTGTACGAAGAGCCACCGGGGAGCTGTTTTTT
J: TRBJ2-2
V: TRBV30
length: 14
D: -
size: -

CDR3: CASTLLDGPSGNTIYF
DNA: TGTGCCAGTACCCTTCTGGACGGCCCCTCTGGAAACACCATATATTTT
J: TRBJ1-3
V: TRBV19
length: 16
D: -
size: -

CDR3: CASSDDLRQGNQPQHF
DNA: TGTGCCAGCAGTGATGATCTGAGACAGGGGAATCAGCCCCAGCATTTT
J: TRBJ1-5
V: TRBV2
length: 16
D: TRBD1
size: -

CDR3: CASSMQPQDTQYF
DNA: TGTGCCAGCAGCATGCAGCCTCAAGATACGCAGTATTTT
J: TRBJ2-3
V: TRBV7-6
length: 13
D: -
size: -

CDR3: CAIGEREGPADTQYF
DNA: TGTGCCATCGGGGAGCGGGAGGGCCCTGCAGATACGCAGTATTTT
J: TRBJ2-3
V: TRBV10-3
length: 15
D: TRBD2
size: -

CDR3: CASSPRTSGYEQYF
DNA: TGCGCCAGCAGCCCCAGGACTAGCGGGTACGAGCAGTACTTC
J: TRBJ2-7
V: TRBV5-1
length: 14
D: TRBD2
size: -

CDR3: CASSDPAMGNSPLHF
DNA: TGTGCCAGCAGCGACCCCGCCATGGGTAATTCACCCCTCCACTTT
J: TRBJ1-6
V: TRBV6-2/TRBV6-3
length: 15
D: -
size: -

CDR3: CASSFTGASNQPQHF
DNA: TGTGCCAGCAGTTTTACAGGGGCTAGCAATCAGCCCCAGCATTTT
J: TRBJ1-5
V: TRBV28
length: 15
D: TRBD1
size: -

CDR3: CASSAGQVTEAFF
DNA: TGTGCCAGCAGCGCGGGACAGGTCACTGAAGCTTTCTTT
J: TRBJ1-1
V: TRBV9
length: 13
D: TRBD1
size: -

CDR3: CASSLALLGTGELFF
DNA: TGTGCCAGCAGCTTAGCCCTGCTAGGTACCGGGGAGCTGTTTTTT
J: TRBJ2-2
V: TRBV11-2
length: 15
D: -
size: -

CDR3: CASSPSGGFAFF
DNA: TGTGCCAGCAGCCCTAGCGGGGGTTTCGCTTTCTTT
J: TRBJ1-1
V: TRBV7-9
length: 12
D: -
size: once

CDR3: CASSQGLAYNEQFF
DNA: TGCGCCAGCAGCCAGGGACTAGCTTACAATGAGCAGTTCTTC
J: TRBJ2-1
V: TRBV4-3
length: 14
D: TRBD2
size: -

CDR3: CASSQRLVPTTQITQYF
DNA: TGTGCCAGCTCACAACGACTAGTGCCGACTACACAGATAACGCAGTATTTT
J: TRBJ2-3
V: TRBV18
length: 17
D: -
size: -

CDR3: CASSVRSDMGGEQYF
DNA: TGTGCCAGCAGCGTAAGGTCCGACATGGGTGGCGAGCAGTACTTC
J: TRBJ2-7
V: TRBV9
length: 15
D: -
size: -

CDR3: CASSFRGVGLGNEKLFF
DNA: TGTGCCAGCAGCTTCCGGGGAGTGGGTCTGGGTAATGAAAAACTGTTTTTT
J: TRBJ1-4
V: TRBV5-6
length: 17
D: -
size: -

CDR3: CASSTHPENIQYF
DNA: TGTGCCAGTAGTACACACCCAGAAAACATTCAGTACTTC
J: TRBJ2-4
V: TRBV19
length: 13
D: -
size: once

CDR3: CASRGHIDSNQPQHF
DNA: TGTGCCAGTAGGGGCCACATCGATAGCAATCAGCCCCAGCATTTT
J: TRBJ1-5
V: TRBV5-5
length: 15
D: -
size: -

CDR3: CASSIPPGNEQFF
DNA: TGTGCCAGCAGTATTCCCCCGGGCAATGAGCAGTTCTTC
J: TRBJ2-1
V: TRBV12-3/TRBV12-4
length: 13
D: -
size: -

CDR3: CASSLSGHGYTF
DNA: TGTGCCAGCAGCTTATCAGGACATGGCTACACCTTC
J: TRBJ1-2
V: TRBV2
length: 12
D: -
size: once

CDR3: CSVCLSETGETQYF
DNA: TGCAGCGTTTGTCTGTCAGAGACGGGAGAGACCCAGTACTTC
J: TRBJ2-5
V: TRBV29-1
length: 14
D: -
size: -

CDR3: CASISPRRDHQPQHF
DNA: TGTGCCAGCATTTCCCCGAGGAGGGATCATCAGCCCCAGCATTTT
J: TRBJ1-5
V: TRBV28
length: 15
D: -
size: -

CDR3: CAWSVTPLLDPDNEQFF
DNA: TGTGCCTGGAGTGTTACACCCCTACTAGATCCTGATAATGAGCAGTTCTTC
J: TRBJ2-1
V: TRBV30
length: 17
D: -
size: -

CDR3: CASSGTDRGNTEAFF
DNA: TGTGCCAGCAGCGGGACGGACAGGGGGAACACTGAAGCTTTCTTT
J: TRBJ1-1
V: TRBV5-6
length: 15
D: TRBD1
size: -

CDR3: CASSRMTSAYTDTQYF
DNA: TGTGCCAGCAGCAGAATGACATCTGCATACACAGATACGCAGTATTTT
J: TRBJ2-3
V: TRBV5-6
length: 16
D: -
size: -

CDR3: CASSPRDRPREQFF
DNA: TGTGCCAGCAGCCCCCGGGACAGGCCTCGCGAGCAGTTCTTC
J: TRBJ2-1
V: TRBV7-9
length: 14
D: TRBD1
size: -

CDR3: CASSREGGELFF
DNA: TGTGCCAGCAGCAGAGAAGGGGGGGAGCTGTTTTTT
J: TRBJ2-2
V: TRBV7-9
length: 12
D: -
size: -

CDR3: CASSLSREGYTF
DNA: TGTGCCAGCAGCTTGTCCAGGGAGGGCTACACCTTC
J: TRBJ1-2
V: TRBV5-6
length: 12
D: -
size: -

CDR3: CAISESGRDQPQHF
DNA: TGTGCCATCAGTGAGTCAGGGAGGGATCAGCCCCAGCATTTT
J: TRBJ1-5
V: TRBV10-3
length: 14
D: -
size: once